This record covers a single T cell receptor (beta chain). The sample is drawn from a study of blood T cell repertoires in COVID-19. Turning to the study itself: Specimens from acute and convalescent COVID-19 originated in the United States, Italy and Spain. PBMCs, B-cell-depleted T cells, or T cells provided the cDNA or gDNA that made up the material.

Germline CDR1 reads LGHNA; CDR2 reads YNFKEQ. CDR3 length equals 14 residues. J lost 0 bases, V lost 4 bases, and 3 bases had no gene match. Under the authors' procedure: Nucleated cell number was recorded as an estimate derived from reference gene primer amplification. Libraries were prepared by immunoSEQ multiplex PCR; TCRdb keeps only in-frame clonotypes and omits some of them. V and J calls and clone size come straight from that table; D and trimming were deduced from the DNA. The sample shows under 140,000 clones, approximately 82% of them seen only once. The TCR was taken from a woman older than 75 with acute or convalescent COVID-19. The chain employs TRBV4-2 and TRBJ2-7; 7 bases align to TRBD1. Sequenced material: peripheral blood. CDR3 protein: CASSLGTASYEQYF. CDR3 nucleotide sequence: TGTGCCAGCAGCCTTGGGACAGCCTCCTACGAGCAGTACTTC.